A selection of T cell receptor beta chains follows, all from one sample in a study of blood T cell repertoires in COVID-19. The assay was immunoSEQ multiplex PCR, and TCRdb's table has in-frame clones only and misses some. The table shows approximately 300,000 clones, with about 82% occurring only once. Sequencing used peripheral blood. These receptors were obtained from a woman in her forties or fifties with acute or convalescent COVID-19. Each CDR3 is given with its conserved first and last residue. Each record gives: clone size, V gene, D gene, J gene, CDR3 DNA, CDR3 protein. The D gene is left open where the match is weak. A row's size may be missing; if present it is once, few, many or a size class.

clone_size: NA; v_call: TRBV19; d_call: NA; j_call: TRBJ1-2; cdr3_nt: TGTGCCAGTAGTATTGAGGAACGCTTTGGCTACACCTTC; cdr3_aa: CASSIEERFGYTF
clone_size: NA; v_call: TRBV7-3; d_call: TRBD2; j_call: TRBJ2-3; cdr3_nt: TGTGCCAGCAGCCGTCCCGGGACTAGCGGGAGGGCCGGAGATACGCAGTATTTT; cdr3_aa: CASSRPGTSGRAGDTQYF
clone_size: few; v_call: TRBV21-1; d_call: NA; j_call: TRBJ1-1; cdr3_nt: TGTGCCGGCCAGGACAGTGAAGCTTTCTTT; cdr3_aa: CAGQDSEAFF
clone_size: once; v_call: TRBV28; d_call: TRBD1; j_call: TRBJ2-7; cdr3_nt: TGTGCCAGCAGTCCCTGGGACAGGGGCCACGAGCAGTACTTC; cdr3_aa: CASSPWDRGHEQYF
clone_size: NA; v_call: TRBV5-8; d_call: TRBD1; j_call: TRBJ2-1; cdr3_nt: TGTGCCAGCAGCCCCGACAGGGGGCGATCCTACAATGAGCAGTTCTTC; cdr3_aa: CASSPDRGRSYNEQFF
clone_size: few; v_call: TRBV19; d_call: NA; j_call: TRBJ1-5; cdr3_nt: TGTGCCAGCCACCGGCGGGATCAGCCCCAGCATTTT; cdr3_aa: CASHRRDQPQHF
clone_size: NA; v_call: TRBV19; d_call: TRBD1; j_call: TRBJ2-7; cdr3_nt: TGTGCCAGTACCCCGGGACAGGGCTCCTACGAGCAGTACTTC; cdr3_aa: CASTPGQGSYEQYF
clone_size: NA; v_call: TRBV6-5; d_call: TRBD1; j_call: TRBJ2-7; cdr3_nt: TGTGCCAGCAGTTCTGGCAGGGGGACGCACGAGCAGTACTTC; cdr3_aa: CASSSGRGTHEQYF
clone_size: few; v_call: TRBV9; d_call: NA; j_call: TRBJ2-2; cdr3_nt: TGTGCCAGCAGCGTGACAGTTTTGAACACCGGGGAGCTGTTTTTT; cdr3_aa: CASSVTVLNTGELFF
clone_size: NA; v_call: TRBV7-3; d_call: TRBD2; j_call: TRBJ2-1; cdr3_nt: TGTGCCAGCAGCCCGGAGGCGGGGGCCTACAATGAGCAGTTCTTC; cdr3_aa: CASSPEAGAYNEQFF
clone_size: once; v_call: TRBV19; d_call: NA; j_call: TRBJ2-7; cdr3_nt: TGTGCCAGTAAACTGTACGGTACGAGCTCCTACGAGCAGTACTTC; cdr3_aa: CASKLYGTSSYEQYF
clone_size: NA; v_call: TRBV7-3; d_call: TRBD2; j_call: TRBJ2-1; cdr3_nt: TGTGCCAGCAGCTTCTTGGCGGGAGGGTCCCGCACCTACAATGAGCAGTTCTTC; cdr3_aa: CASSFLAGGSRTYNEQFF
clone_size: once; v_call: TRBV5-1; d_call: TRBD1; j_call: TRBJ2-7; cdr3_nt: TGCGCCAGCAGCTTGGCACCGGGACAGGGGTACGAGCAGTACTTC; cdr3_aa: CASSLAPGQGYEQYF
clone_size: NA; v_call: TRBV19; d_call: NA; j_call: TRBJ2-2; cdr3_nt: TGTGCCAGTAGTATAATGGCCACCGGGGAGCTGTTTTTT; cdr3_aa: CASSIMATGELFF
clone_size: NA; v_call: TRBV5-8; d_call: TRBD2; j_call: TRBJ2-7; cdr3_nt: TGTGCCAGCAGCTCGTTGTCGAAGGGACTAACCTACGAGCAGTACTTC; cdr3_aa: CASSSLSKGLTYEQYF
clone_size: NA; v_call: TRBV2; d_call: TRBD1; j_call: TRBJ2-2; cdr3_nt: TGTGCCAGCAGTGTCCTGGCCCCCGGGACAGGGGGAACCGGGGAGCTGTTTTTT; cdr3_aa: CASSVLAPGTGGTGELFF
clone_size: NA; v_call: TRBV30; d_call: NA; j_call: TRBJ1-6; cdr3_nt: TGTGCCTGGAGTGTGGGGAGTCCCCTCCACTTT; cdr3_aa: CAWSVGSPLHF
clone_size: NA; v_call: TRBV5-6; d_call: NA; j_call: TRBJ1-2; cdr3_nt: TGTGCCAGCAGCTTCATGGGGGGGATGGCCTACTCTGGCTACACCTTC; cdr3_aa: CASSFMGGMAYSGYTF
clone_size: NA; v_call: TRBV5-1; d_call: NA; j_call: TRBJ1-1; cdr3_nt: TGCGCCAGCAGCTTGGTCTTTGGGGCCACTGAAGCTTTCTTT; cdr3_aa: CASSLVFGATEAFF
clone_size: NA; v_call: TRBV2; d_call: NA; j_call: TRBJ2-1; cdr3_nt: TGTGCCAGCAGTGATGACGCTAGACACAATGAGCAGTTCTTC; cdr3_aa: CASSDDARHNEQFF
clone_size: NA; v_call: TRBV5-5; d_call: NA; j_call: TRBJ1-5; cdr3_nt: TGTGCCAGCAGCTTGGTTGGAGGCAATCAGCCCCAGCATTTT; cdr3_aa: CASSLVGGNQPQHF
clone_size: NA; v_call: TRBV28; d_call: TRBD1; j_call: TRBJ2-6; cdr3_nt: TGTGCCAGCAGGGGCAGGGGGCTACTATACTCTGGGGCCAACGTCCTGACTTTC; cdr3_aa: CASRGRGLLYSGANVLTF
clone_size: NA; v_call: TRBV5-1; d_call: NA; j_call: TRBJ1-4; cdr3_nt: TGCGCCAGCAAGGCAGGAGGAATAGAAAAACTGTTTTTT; cdr3_aa: CASKAGGIEKLFF
clone_size: NA; v_call: TRBV3-1/TRBV3-2; d_call: TRBD1; j_call: TRBJ2-7; cdr3_nt: TGTGCCAGCAGCCAAGGATACCAGGGGGCTTACGAGCAGTACTTC; cdr3_aa: CASSQGYQGAYEQYF
clone_size: few; v_call: TRBV2; d_call: NA; j_call: TRBJ2-2; cdr3_nt: TGTGCCAGCAGTGAAGAAAAGCCCGGGGAGCTGTTTTTT; cdr3_aa: CASSEEKPGELFF
clone_size: once; v_call: TRBV11-3; d_call: TRBD1; j_call: TRBJ2-2; cdr3_nt: TGTGCCAGCAGCAAAGGGGGCCCCGGGGAGCTGTTTTTT; cdr3_aa: CASSKGGPGELFF